The rows below give T cell receptor beta chains drawn from one sample of a study of T cell responses to AZD1222 COVID-19 vaccine. Profiled with immunoSEQ multiplex PCR; TCRdb holds only in-frame clones, not every one. The sample lists over 60,000 clones, 79% occurring once. Source: peripheral blood, taken on day 0 of MenACWY control vaccination. The source of these receptors is an adult in good health. The CDR3 runs from the conserved cysteine through the conserved F or W. Each record gives: clone size, J gene, V gene, D gene, CDR3 protein, CDR3 DNA. D genes are given only for firm matches. Clone sizes are given selectively: once, few, many, or a class where the clone is expanded.

abundance: .
j_gene: TRBJ1-4
v_gene: TRBV20-1
d_gene: .
CDR3aa: CSALEEKLFF
CDR3nt: TGCAGTGCTCTTGAGGAAAAACTGTTTTTT

abundance: once
j_gene: TRBJ2-7
v_gene: TRBV5-6
d_gene: TRBD2
CDR3aa: CASSLVSREGEQYF
CDR3nt: TGTGCCAGCAGCCTTGTCTCTCGGGAGGGCGAGCAGTACTTC

abundance: .
j_gene: TRBJ2-7
v_gene: TRBV10-3
d_gene: TRBD1
CDR3aa: CAINNQGAFYEQYF
CDR3nt: TGTGCCATCAACAACCAGGGGGCTTTCTACGAGCAGTACTTT

abundance: once
j_gene: TRBJ2-4
v_gene: TRBV3-1/TRBV3-2
d_gene: .
CDR3aa: CASSQDGQGAKNIQYF
CDR3nt: TGTGCCAGCAGCCAAGACGGGCAGGGGGCCAAAAACATTCAGTACTTC

abundance: .
j_gene: TRBJ2-3
v_gene: TRBV20-1
d_gene: .
CDR3aa: CSARDTRREYF
CDR3nt: TGCAGTGCTAGAGATACTAGACGCGAGTATTTT

abundance: .
j_gene: TRBJ1-1
v_gene: TRBV12-3/TRBV12-4
d_gene: .
CDR3aa: CASMYGGGTEAFF
CDR3nt: TGTGCCAGCATGTATGGGGGGGGCACTGAAGCTTTCTTT

abundance: .
j_gene: TRBJ1-1
v_gene: TRBV29-1
d_gene: .
CDR3aa: CSVSGTADTEAFF
CDR3nt: TGCAGCGTGTCAGGGACCGCCGACACTGAAGCTTTCTTT

abundance: .
j_gene: TRBJ1-2
v_gene: TRBV2
d_gene: TRBD1
CDR3aa: CASRTGGSYGYTF
CDR3nt: TGTGCCAGCAGGACAGGGGGGAGCTATGGCTACACCTTC

abundance: .
j_gene: TRBJ1-2
v_gene: TRBV10-3
d_gene: TRBD1
CDR3aa: CAISVGTGNGYTF
CDR3nt: TGTGCCATCAGTGTGGGGACAGGGAACGGCTACACCTTC

abundance: .
j_gene: TRBJ1-6
v_gene: TRBV6-2/TRBV6-3
d_gene: .
CDR3aa: CASSTGTNILHF
CDR3nt: TGTGCCAGCAGTACCGGGACAAACATCCTCCACTTT

abundance: .
j_gene: TRBJ2-2
v_gene: TRBV10-3
d_gene: TRBD2
CDR3aa: CAISRTSGNTGELFF
CDR3nt: TGTGCCATCAGTCGGACTAGCGGGAACACCGGGGAGCTGTTTTTT

abundance: .
j_gene: TRBJ2-7
v_gene: TRBV28
d_gene: .
CDR3aa: CASSLSPSSVYEQYF
CDR3nt: TGTGCCAGCAGTTTATCTCCCTCTAGCGTCTACGAGCAGTACTTC

abundance: .
j_gene: TRBJ2-7
v_gene: TRBV7-6
d_gene: TRBD1
CDR3aa: CASSLTEGAVYEQYF
CDR3nt: TGTGCCAGCAGCTTAACCGAGGGGGCGGTTTACGAGCAGTACTTC

abundance: .
j_gene: TRBJ2-1
v_gene: TRBV13
d_gene: .
CDR3aa: CASSLRRGSYNEQFF
CDR3nt: TGTGCCAGCAGCTTGCGGCGGGGTTCCTACAATGAGCAGTTCTTC

abundance: .
j_gene: TRBJ1-5
v_gene: TRBV28
d_gene: .
CDR3aa: CASSRDLGQPQHF
CDR3nt: TGTGCCAGCAGCCGGGACCTTGGTCAGCCCCAGCATTTT

abundance: .
j_gene: TRBJ1-5
v_gene: TRBV6-6
d_gene: TRBD1
CDR3aa: CASSAQGRFGQPQHF
CDR3nt: TGTGCCAGCAGTGCACAGGGGCGCTTCGGCCAGCCCCAGCATTTT

abundance: .
j_gene: TRBJ1-2
v_gene: TRBV4-3
d_gene: TRBD1
CDR3aa: CASSQDFRDRVYFYTF
CDR3nt: TGCGCCAGCAGCCAAGATTTCAGGGACAGGGTCTATTTCTACACCTTC

abundance: .
j_gene: TRBJ2-1
v_gene: TRBV7-8
d_gene: .
CDR3aa: CASSPRTTNEQFF
CDR3nt: TGTGCCAGCAGCCCACGGACAACCAATGAGCAGTTCTTC

abundance: .
j_gene: TRBJ2-1
v_gene: TRBV5-1
d_gene: TRBD2
CDR3aa: CASSLALAGGNEQFF
CDR3nt: TGCGCCAGCAGCTTGGCACTAGCGGGAGGGAATGAGCAGTTCTTC

abundance: .
j_gene: TRBJ1-3
v_gene: TRBV28
d_gene: .
CDR3aa: CASRPSLGDGNTIYF
CDR3nt: TGTGCCAGCAGGCCCAGCCTGGGGGATGGAAACACCATATATTTT

abundance: .
j_gene: TRBJ2-1
v_gene: TRBV19
d_gene: TRBD1
CDR3aa: CATLSTGTGRGSEQFF
CDR3nt: TGTGCCACCCTCTCAACCGGGACAGGGAGAGGAAGTGAGCAGTTCTTC

abundance: .
j_gene: TRBJ1-4
v_gene: TRBV3-1/TRBV3-2
d_gene: .
CDR3aa: CASSKTGILGEKLFF
CDR3nt: TGTGCCAGCAGCAAAACAGGGATCCTAGGCGAAAAACTGTTTTTT

abundance: .
j_gene: TRBJ2-5
v_gene: TRBV7-2
d_gene: TRBD2
CDR3aa: CASSSRGGGETQYF
CDR3nt: TGTGCCAGCAGCTCACGGGGGGGAGGAGAGACCCAGTACTTC

abundance: .
j_gene: TRBJ1-2
v_gene: TRBV7-2
d_gene: .
CDR3aa: CASSLEPSGAFGYTF
CDR3nt: TGTGCCAGCAGCTTAGAACCCTCAGGTGCATTTGGCTACACCTTC

abundance: .
j_gene: TRBJ2-1
v_gene: TRBV7-3
d_gene: .
CDR3aa: CASSFGGTGNEQFF
CDR3nt: TGTGCCAGCAGCTTTGGCGGGACGGGCAATGAGCAGTTCTTC

abundance: .
j_gene: TRBJ1-1
v_gene: TRBV7-9
d_gene: TRBD1
CDR3aa: CASSLGQGEAFF
CDR3nt: TGTGCCAGCAGCCTCGGACAGGGTGAAGCTTTCTTT

abundance: .
j_gene: TRBJ2-7
v_gene: TRBV2
d_gene: TRBD2
CDR3aa: CASSLERLAGGEQYF
CDR3nt: TGTGCCAGCAGTCTCGAACGACTAGCGGGCGGCGAGCAGTACTTC

abundance: once
j_gene: TRBJ2-5
v_gene: TRBV19
d_gene: TRBD1
CDR3aa: CASSVGQGSETQYF
CDR3nt: TGTGCCAGTAGTGTTGGACAGGGGAGTGAGACCCAGTACTTC

abundance: medium-sized
j_gene: TRBJ1-5
v_gene: TRBV4-1
d_gene: TRBD1
CDR3aa: CASSQEVTGDQPQHF
CDR3nt: TGCGCCAGCAGCCAAGAGGTGACAGGGGATCAGCCCCAGCATTTT

abundance: once
j_gene: TRBJ1-6
v_gene: TRBV7-3
d_gene: .
CDR3aa: CASSAGTHNSPLHF
CDR3nt: TGTGCCAGCAGTGCCGGGACGCATAATTCACCCCTCCACTTT

abundance: .
j_gene: TRBJ2-2
v_gene: TRBV12-3/TRBV12-4
d_gene: .
CDR3aa: CASSDTSGELFF
CDR3nt: TGTGCCAGCAGTGACACTAGCGGGGAGCTGTTTTTT

abundance: .
j_gene: TRBJ1-6
v_gene: TRBV7-2
d_gene: .
CDR3aa: CASSPSGTENSPLHF
CDR3nt: TGTGCCAGCAGCCCAAGCGGGACTGAGAATTCACCCCTCCACTTT

abundance: few
j_gene: TRBJ1-1
v_gene: TRBV7-9
d_gene: TRBD1
CDR3aa: CASSLPGGFTEAFF
CDR3nt: TGTGCCAGCAGCTTACCAGGGGGCTTTACTGAAGCTTTCTTT

abundance: once
j_gene: TRBJ2-1
v_gene: TRBV11-2
d_gene: .
CDR3aa: CASSLRSLFGEQFF
CDR3nt: TGTGCCAGCAGCCTCAGGAGTCTTTTCGGTGAGCAGTTCTTC

abundance: .
j_gene: TRBJ1-2
v_gene: TRBV6-5
d_gene: TRBD1
CDR3aa: CASSPGGDYGYTF
CDR3nt: TGTGCCAGCAGCCCAGGGGGGGACTATGGCTACACCTTC

abundance: few
j_gene: TRBJ2-7
v_gene: TRBV12-3/TRBV12-4
d_gene: .
CDR3aa: CASSLNGREQYF
CDR3nt: TGTGCCAGCAGTTTAAACGGGAGAGAGCAGTACTTC

abundance: few
j_gene: TRBJ2-2
v_gene: TRBV5-8
d_gene: .
CDR3aa: CASSNRARAGELFF
CDR3nt: TGTGCCAGCAGCAACCGGGCCAGGGCCGGGGAGCTGTTTTTT

abundance: .
j_gene: TRBJ2-6
v_gene: TRBV4-2
d_gene: .
CDR3aa: CASSQEDSGANVLTF
CDR3nt: TGTGCCAGCAGCCAAGAGGACTCTGGGGCCAACGTCCTGACTTTC

abundance: .
j_gene: TRBJ1-1
v_gene: TRBV30
d_gene: .
CDR3aa: CAWSVDRDTEAFF
CDR3nt: TGTGCCTGGAGTGTAGATAGGGACACTGAAGCTTTCTTT

abundance: .
j_gene: TRBJ1-3
v_gene: TRBV9
d_gene: .
CDR3aa: CASSVDSSDGNTIYF
CDR3nt: TGTGCCAGCAGCGTAGACAGTTCAGACGGAAACACCATATATTTT

abundance: .
j_gene: TRBJ1-3
v_gene: TRBV19
d_gene: .
CDR3aa: CASSIGLGQLSGNTIYF
CDR3nt: TGTGCCAGTAGTATTGGACTCGGCCAACTCTCTGGAAACACCATATATTTT

abundance: .
j_gene: TRBJ2-7
v_gene: TRBV20-1
d_gene: .
CDR3aa: CSARIGSEQYF
CDR3nt: TGCAGTGCTAGAATAGGGTCCGAGCAGTACTTC

abundance: .
j_gene: TRBJ1-2
v_gene: TRBV7-9
d_gene: .
CDR3aa: CASSLVNGYGYTF
CDR3nt: TGTGCCAGCAGCTTAGTGAACGGGTATGGCTACACCTTC

abundance: .
j_gene: TRBJ1-2
v_gene: TRBV28
d_gene: .
CDR3aa: CASSLRDAHGYTF
CDR3nt: TGTGCCAGCAGTTTACGGGACGCCCATGGCTACACCTTC

abundance: .
j_gene: TRBJ2-2
v_gene: TRBV7-2
d_gene: TRBD1
CDR3aa: CASSTRQGAGELFF
CDR3nt: TGTGCCAGCAGCACCCGACAGGGGGCCGGGGAGCTGTTTTTT

abundance: .
j_gene: TRBJ1-2
v_gene: TRBV5-1
d_gene: .
CDR3aa: CASSPRPYDGYTF
CDR3nt: TGCGCCAGCAGCCCCCGGCCTTACGATGGCTACACCTTC

abundance: .
j_gene: TRBJ2-7
v_gene: TRBV4-3
d_gene: .
CDR3aa: CASSQELGGEQYF
CDR3nt: TGCGCCAGCAGCCAAGAATTGGGAGGAGAGCAGTACTTC

abundance: once
j_gene: TRBJ2-1
v_gene: TRBV4-1
d_gene: .
CDR3aa: CASSKGWGGRDEQFF
CDR3nt: TGCGCCAGCAGTAAAGGTTGGGGGGGCCGGGATGAGCAGTTCTTC

abundance: .
j_gene: TRBJ1-3
v_gene: TRBV5-6
d_gene: .
CDR3aa: CASRRRSGGLSGNTIYF
CDR3nt: TGTGCCAGCAGACGGCGTTCCGGGGGCCTCTCTGGAAACACCATATATTTT

abundance: .
j_gene: TRBJ2-3
v_gene: TRBV28
d_gene: .
CDR3aa: CASSLRGAVTYTQYF
CDR3nt: TGTGCCAGCAGTCTGCGGGGCGCGGTTACCTATACGCAGTATTTT

abundance: .
j_gene: TRBJ2-6
v_gene: TRBV19
d_gene: .
CDR3aa: CASVPGAGANVLTF
CDR3nt: TGTGCCAGTGTACCCGGGGCCGGGGCCAACGTCCTGACTTTC

abundance: .
j_gene: TRBJ1-2
v_gene: TRBV28
d_gene: .
CDR3aa: CASSLDRRNYGYTF
CDR3nt: TGTGCCAGCAGTTTGGACAGAAGAAACTATGGCTACACCTTC